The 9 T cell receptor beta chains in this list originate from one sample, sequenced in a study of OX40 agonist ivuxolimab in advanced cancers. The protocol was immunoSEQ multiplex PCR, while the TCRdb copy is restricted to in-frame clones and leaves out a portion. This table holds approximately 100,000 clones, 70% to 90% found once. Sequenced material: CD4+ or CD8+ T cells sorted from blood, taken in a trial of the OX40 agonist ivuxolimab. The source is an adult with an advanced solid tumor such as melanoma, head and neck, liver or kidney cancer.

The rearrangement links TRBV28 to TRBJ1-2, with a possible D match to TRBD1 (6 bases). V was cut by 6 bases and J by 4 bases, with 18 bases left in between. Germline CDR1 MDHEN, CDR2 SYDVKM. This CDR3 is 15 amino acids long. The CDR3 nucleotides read TGTGCCAGCAGATACTCCGGACAGCTCCGCTATGGCTACACCTTC. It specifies CASRYSGQLRYGYTF.

As DNA, the CDR3 is TGTGCCAGCAGCTCGCGGATGACCTCTGGGGAGCAGTACTTC. Its translation: CASSSRMTSGEQYF. The V gene is TRBV7-3, the J gene TRBJ2-7; D is unresolved. The germline V and J ends were trimmed by 4 bases and 7 bases, with 17 bases remaining between them. Per germline, CDR1 SGHTA and CDR2 FQGTGA. The CDR3 is 14 residues long.

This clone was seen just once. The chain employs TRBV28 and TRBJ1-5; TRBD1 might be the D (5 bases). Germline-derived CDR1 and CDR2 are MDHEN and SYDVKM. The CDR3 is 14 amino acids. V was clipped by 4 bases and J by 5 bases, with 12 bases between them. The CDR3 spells CASSSVGRDQPQHF. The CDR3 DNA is TGTGCCAGCAGTTCCGTGGGACGTGATCAGCCCCAGCATTTT.

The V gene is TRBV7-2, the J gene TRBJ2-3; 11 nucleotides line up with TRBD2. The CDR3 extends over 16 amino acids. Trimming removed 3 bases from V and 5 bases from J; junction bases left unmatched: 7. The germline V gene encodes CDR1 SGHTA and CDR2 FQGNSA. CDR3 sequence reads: CASSFVAGGQGDTQYF. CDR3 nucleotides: TGTGCCAGCAGCTTCGTAGCGGGGGGGCAGGGAGATACGCAGTATTTT.

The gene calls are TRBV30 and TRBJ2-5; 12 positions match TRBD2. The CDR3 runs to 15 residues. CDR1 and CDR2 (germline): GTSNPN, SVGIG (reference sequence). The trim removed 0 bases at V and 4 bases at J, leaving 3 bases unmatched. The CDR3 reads CAWSVLAGGGETQYF. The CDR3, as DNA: TGTGCCTGGAGTGTACTAGCGGGGGGCGGAGAGACCCAGTACTTC.

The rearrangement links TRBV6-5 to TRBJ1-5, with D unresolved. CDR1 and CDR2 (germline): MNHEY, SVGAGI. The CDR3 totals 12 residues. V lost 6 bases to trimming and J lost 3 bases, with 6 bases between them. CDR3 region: CASRDPNQPQHF. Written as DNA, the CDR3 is TGTGCCAGCAGGGACCCCAATCAGCCCCAGCATTTT.

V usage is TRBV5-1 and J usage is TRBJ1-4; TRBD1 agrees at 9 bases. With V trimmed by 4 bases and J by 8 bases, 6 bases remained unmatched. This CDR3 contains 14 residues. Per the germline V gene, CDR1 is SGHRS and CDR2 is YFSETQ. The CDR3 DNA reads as TGCGCCAGCAGCGTACAGGGGGCTGAAGAAAAACTGTTTTTT. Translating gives CASSVQGAEEKLFF.

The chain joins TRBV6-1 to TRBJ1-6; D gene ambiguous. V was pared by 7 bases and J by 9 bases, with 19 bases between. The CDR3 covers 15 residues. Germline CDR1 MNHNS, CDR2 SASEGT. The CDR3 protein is CASNAYDGRTSPLHF. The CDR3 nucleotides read TGTGCCAGCAACGCGTATGACGGGAGGACTTCACCCCTCCACTTT.

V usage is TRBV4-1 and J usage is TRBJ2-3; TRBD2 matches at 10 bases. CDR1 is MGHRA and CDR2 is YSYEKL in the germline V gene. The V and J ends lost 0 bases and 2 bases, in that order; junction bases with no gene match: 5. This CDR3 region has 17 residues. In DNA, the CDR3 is TGCGCCAGCAGCCAAGATCCTAGCGGGGGTCCCACAGATACGCAGTATTTT. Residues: CASSQDPSGGPTDTQYF.